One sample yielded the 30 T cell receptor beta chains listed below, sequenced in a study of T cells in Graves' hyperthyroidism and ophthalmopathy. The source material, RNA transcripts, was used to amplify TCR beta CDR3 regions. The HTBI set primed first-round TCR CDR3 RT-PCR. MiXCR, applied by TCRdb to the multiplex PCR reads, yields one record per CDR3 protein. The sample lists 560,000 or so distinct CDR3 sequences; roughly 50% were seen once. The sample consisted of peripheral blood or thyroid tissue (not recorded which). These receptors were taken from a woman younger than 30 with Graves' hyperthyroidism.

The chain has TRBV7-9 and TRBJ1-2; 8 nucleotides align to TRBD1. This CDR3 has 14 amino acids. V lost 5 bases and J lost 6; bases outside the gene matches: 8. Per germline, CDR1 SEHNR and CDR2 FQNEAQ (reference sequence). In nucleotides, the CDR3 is TGTGCCAGCAGCCCCGGACAGGGTGTCGATGGCTACACCTTC. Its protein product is CASSPGQGVDGYTF.

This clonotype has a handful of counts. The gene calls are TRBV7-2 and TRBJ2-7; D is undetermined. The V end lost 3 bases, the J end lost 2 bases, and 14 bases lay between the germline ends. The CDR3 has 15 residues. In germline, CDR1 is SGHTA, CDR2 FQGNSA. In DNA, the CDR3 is TGTGCCAGCAGCTTGGTGGCAGCCGCTACCTACGAGCAGTACTTC. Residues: CASSLVAAATYEQYF.

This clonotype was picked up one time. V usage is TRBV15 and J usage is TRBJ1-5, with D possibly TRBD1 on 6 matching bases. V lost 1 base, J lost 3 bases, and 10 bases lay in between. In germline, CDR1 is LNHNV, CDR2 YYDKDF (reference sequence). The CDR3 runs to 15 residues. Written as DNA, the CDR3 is TGTGCCACCAGCAGAGTCAGGGGAATCAATCAGCCCCAGCATTTT. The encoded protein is CATSRVRGINQPQHF.

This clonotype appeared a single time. CDR3 loop: CSVEEGDPGTEAFF. CDR3 nucleotide sequence: TGCAGCGTTGAAGAAGGGGACCCGGGGACTGAAGCTTTCTTT. V usage is TRBV29-1 and J usage is TRBJ1-1; possibly TRBD1 for D (5 bases). V lost 0 bases to trimming and J lost 5 bases, with 13 bases between them. The V gene's germline CDR1 is SQVTM and CDR2 ANQGSEA. The CDR3 is made up of 14 amino acids.

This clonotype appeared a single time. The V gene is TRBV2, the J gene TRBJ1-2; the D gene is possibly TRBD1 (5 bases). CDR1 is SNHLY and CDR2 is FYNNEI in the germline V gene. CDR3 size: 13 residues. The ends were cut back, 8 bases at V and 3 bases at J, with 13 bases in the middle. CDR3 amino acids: CASLQGSDYGYTF. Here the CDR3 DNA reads TGTGCCAGCTTGCAGGGAAGCGACTATGGCTACACCTTC.

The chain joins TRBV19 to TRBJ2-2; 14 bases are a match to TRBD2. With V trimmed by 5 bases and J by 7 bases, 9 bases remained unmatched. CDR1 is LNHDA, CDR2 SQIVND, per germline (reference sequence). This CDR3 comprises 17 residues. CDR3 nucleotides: TGTGCCAGTAGTCAAGAGGGACTAGCGGGAGTTATCGGGGAGCTGTTTTTT. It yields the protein CASSQEGLAGVIGELFF.

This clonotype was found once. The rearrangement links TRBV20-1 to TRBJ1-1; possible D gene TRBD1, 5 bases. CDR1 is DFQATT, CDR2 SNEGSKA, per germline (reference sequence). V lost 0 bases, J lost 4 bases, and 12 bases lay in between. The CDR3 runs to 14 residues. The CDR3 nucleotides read TGCAGTGCTAGAGAGATAGGGGCGGTCACTGAAGCTTTCTTT. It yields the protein CSAREIGAVTEAFF.

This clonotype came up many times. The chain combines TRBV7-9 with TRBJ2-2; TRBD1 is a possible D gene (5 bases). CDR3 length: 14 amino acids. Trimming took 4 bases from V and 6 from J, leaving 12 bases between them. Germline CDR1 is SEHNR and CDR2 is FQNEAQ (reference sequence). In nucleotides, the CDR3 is TGTGCCAGCAGCTCAACAGGTGATGCCGGGGAGCTGTTTTTT. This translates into CASSSTGDAGELFF. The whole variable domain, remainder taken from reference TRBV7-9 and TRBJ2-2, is DTGVSQNPRHKITKRGQNVTFRCDPISEHNRLYWYRQTLGQGPEFLTYFQNEAQLEKSRLLSDRFSAERPKGSFSTLEIQRTEQGDSAMYLCASSSTGDAGELFFGEGSRLTVL.

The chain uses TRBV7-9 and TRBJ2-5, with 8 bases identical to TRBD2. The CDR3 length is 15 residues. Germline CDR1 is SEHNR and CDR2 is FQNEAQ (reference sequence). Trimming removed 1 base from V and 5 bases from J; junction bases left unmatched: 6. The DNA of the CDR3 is TGTGCCAGCAGCTTAGTAAGCGGGGGCGGGGAGACCCAGTACTTC. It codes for CASSLVSGGGETQYF.

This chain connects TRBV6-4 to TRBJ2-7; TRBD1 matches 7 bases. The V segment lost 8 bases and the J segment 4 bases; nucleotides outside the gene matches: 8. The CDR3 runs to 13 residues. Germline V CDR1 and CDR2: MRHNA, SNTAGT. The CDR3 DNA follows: TGTGCCAGCGCCCTCACGGGACAGTACGAGCAGTACTTC. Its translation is CASALTGQYEQYF.

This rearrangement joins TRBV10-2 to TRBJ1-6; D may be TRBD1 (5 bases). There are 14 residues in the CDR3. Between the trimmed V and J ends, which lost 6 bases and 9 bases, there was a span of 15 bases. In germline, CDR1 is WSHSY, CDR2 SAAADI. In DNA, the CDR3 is TGCGCCAGCAGGGACGTCGAAGGGACTTCACCCCTCCACTTT. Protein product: CASRDVEGTSPLHF.

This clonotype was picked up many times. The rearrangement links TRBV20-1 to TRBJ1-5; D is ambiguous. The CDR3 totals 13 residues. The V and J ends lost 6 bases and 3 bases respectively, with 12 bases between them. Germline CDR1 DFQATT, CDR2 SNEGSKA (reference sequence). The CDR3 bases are TGCAGTGCGCAAGACACTTTCAATCAGCCCCAGCATTTT. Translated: CSAQDTFNQPQHF.

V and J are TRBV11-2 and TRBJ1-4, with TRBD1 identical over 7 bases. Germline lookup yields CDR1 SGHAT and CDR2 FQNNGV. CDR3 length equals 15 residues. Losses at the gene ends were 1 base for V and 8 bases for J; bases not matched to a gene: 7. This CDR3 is CASSLGVTGAEKLFF. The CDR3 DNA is TGTGCCAGCAGCTTAGGTGTAACAGGGGCCGAAAAACTGTTTTTT.

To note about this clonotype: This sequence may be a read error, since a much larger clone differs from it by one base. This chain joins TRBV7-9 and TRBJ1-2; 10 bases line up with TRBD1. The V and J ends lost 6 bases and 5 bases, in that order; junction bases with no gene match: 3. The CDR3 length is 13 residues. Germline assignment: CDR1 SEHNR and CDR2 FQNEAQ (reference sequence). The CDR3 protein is CASRDRGRYGYTF. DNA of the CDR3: TGTGCCAGCAGGGACAGGGGGAGATATGGCTACACCTTC. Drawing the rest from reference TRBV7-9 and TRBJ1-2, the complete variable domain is DTGVSQNPRHKITKRGQNVTFRCDPISEHNRLYWYRQTLGQGPEFLTYFQNEAQLEKSRLLSDRFSAERPKGSFSTLEIQRTEQGDSAMYLCASRDRGRYGYTFGSGTRLTVV.

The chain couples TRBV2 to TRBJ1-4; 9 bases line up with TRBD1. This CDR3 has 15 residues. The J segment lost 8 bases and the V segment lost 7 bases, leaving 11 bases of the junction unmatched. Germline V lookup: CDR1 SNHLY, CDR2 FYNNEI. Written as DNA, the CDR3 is TGTGCCAGCACCACCCGGCACAGGGGGCGCGAAAAACTGTTTTTT. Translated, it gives CASTTRHRGREKLFF.

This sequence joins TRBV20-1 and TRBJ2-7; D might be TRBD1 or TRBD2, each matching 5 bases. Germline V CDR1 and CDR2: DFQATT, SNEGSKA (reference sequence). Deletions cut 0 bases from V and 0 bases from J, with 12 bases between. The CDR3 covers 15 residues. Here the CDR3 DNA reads TGCAGTGCTAGAGATCGGGAAGGGGACTCCTACGAGCAGTACTTC. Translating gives CSARDREGDSYEQYF.

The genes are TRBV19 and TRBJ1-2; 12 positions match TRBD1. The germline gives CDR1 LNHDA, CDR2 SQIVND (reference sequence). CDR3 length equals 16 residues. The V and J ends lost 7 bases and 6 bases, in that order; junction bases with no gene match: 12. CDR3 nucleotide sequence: TGTGCCAGTACCCCCGGGGACAGGGGGCGCGGTAATGGCTACACCTTC. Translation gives CASTPGDRGRGNGYTF.

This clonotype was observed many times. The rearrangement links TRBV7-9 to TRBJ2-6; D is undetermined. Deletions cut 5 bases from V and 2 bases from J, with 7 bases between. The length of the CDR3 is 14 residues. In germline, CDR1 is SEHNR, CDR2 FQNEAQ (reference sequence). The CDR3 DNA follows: TGTGCCAGCAGCCAGACCGCTGGGGCCAACGTCCTGACTTTC. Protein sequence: CASSQTAGANVLTF. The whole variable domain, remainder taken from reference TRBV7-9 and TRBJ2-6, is DTGVSQNPRHKITKRGQNVTFRCDPISEHNRLYWYRQTLGQGPEFLTYFQNEAQLEKSRLLSDRFSAERPKGSFSTLEIQRTEQGDSAMYLCASSQTAGANVLTFGAGSRLTVL.

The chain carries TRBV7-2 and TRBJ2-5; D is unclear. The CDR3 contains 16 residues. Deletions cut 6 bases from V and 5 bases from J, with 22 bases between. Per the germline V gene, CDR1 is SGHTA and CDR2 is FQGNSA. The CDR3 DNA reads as TGTGCCAGCAGTCGACGTGGGTTCGAGGCCATGGAGACCCAGTACTTC. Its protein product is CASSRRGFEAMETQYF.

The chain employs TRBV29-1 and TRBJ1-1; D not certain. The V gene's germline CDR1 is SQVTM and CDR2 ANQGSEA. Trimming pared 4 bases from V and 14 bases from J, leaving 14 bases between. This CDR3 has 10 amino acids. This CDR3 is CSVGTVRSFF. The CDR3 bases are TGCAGCGTTGGGACGGTGAGATCCTTCTTT.

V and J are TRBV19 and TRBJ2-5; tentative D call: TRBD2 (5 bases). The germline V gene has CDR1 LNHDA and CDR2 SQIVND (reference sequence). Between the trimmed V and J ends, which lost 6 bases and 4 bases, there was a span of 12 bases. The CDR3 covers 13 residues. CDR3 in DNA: TGTGCCAGTAGGTTTCCGGGAACAGAGACCCAGTACTTC. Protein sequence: CASRFPGTETQYF.

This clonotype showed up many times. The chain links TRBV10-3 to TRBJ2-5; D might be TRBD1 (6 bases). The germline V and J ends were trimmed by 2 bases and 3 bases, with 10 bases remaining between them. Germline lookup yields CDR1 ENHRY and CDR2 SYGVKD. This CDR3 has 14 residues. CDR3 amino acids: CAISEGTYEETQYF. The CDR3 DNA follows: TGTGCCATCAGTGAGGGGACATACGAAGAGACCCAGTACTTC.

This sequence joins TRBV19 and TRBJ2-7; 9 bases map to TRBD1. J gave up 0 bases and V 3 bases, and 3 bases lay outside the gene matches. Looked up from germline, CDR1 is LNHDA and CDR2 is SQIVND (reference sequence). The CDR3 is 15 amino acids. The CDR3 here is CASSILGQGSYEQYF. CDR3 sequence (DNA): TGTGCCAGTAGTATCCTGGGACAGGGCTCCTACGAGCAGTACTTC.

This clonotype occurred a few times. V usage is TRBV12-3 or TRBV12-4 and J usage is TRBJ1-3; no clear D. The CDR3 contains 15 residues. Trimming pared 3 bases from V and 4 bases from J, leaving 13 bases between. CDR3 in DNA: TGTGCCAGCAGTTTTGGGATTGGGCCGGGAAACACCATATATTTT. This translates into CASSFGIGPGNTIYF.

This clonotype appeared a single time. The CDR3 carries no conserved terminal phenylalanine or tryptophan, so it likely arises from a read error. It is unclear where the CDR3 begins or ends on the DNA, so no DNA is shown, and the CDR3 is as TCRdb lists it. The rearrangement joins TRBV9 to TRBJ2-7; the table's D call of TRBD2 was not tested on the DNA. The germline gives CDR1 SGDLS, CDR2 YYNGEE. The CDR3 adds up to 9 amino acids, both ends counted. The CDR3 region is CASSVAVTS.

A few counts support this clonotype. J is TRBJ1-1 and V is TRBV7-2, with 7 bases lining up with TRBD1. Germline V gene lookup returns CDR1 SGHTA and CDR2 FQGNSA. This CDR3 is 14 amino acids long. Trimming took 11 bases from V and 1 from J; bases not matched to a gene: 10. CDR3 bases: TGTGCCTGGAGTGTTAGGGACAGGAACACTGAAGCTTTCTTT. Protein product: CAWSVRDRNTEAFF.

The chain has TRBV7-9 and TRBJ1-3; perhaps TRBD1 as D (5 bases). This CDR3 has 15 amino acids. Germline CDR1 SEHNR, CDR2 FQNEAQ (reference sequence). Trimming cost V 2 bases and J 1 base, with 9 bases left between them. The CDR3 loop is CASSLPGPSGNTIYF. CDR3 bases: TGTGCCAGCAGCTTACCGGGGCCGTCTGGAAACACCATATATTTT.

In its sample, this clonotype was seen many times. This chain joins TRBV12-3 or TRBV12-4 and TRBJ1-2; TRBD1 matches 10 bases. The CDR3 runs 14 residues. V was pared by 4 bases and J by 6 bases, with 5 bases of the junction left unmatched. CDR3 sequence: CASSWDRGGNGYTF. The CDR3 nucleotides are TGTGCCAGCAGTTGGGACAGGGGAGGGAATGGCTACACCTTC.

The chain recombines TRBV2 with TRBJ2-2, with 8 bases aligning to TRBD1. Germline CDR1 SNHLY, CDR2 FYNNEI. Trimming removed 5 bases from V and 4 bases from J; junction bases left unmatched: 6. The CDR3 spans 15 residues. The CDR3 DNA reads TGTGCCAGCAGTCCCTGGACAGGGCGCACCGGGGAGCTGTTTTTT. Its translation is CASSPWTGRTGELFF.

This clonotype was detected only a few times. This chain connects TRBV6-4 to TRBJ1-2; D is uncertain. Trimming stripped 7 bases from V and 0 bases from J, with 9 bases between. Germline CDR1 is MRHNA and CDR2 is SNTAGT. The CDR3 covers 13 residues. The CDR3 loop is CASTGRSNYGYTF. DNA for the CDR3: TGTGCCAGCACTGGACGGTCTAACTATGGCTACACCTTC.